Each of the 24 T cell receptor beta chains below was sequenced from the same sample in a study of cytomegalovirus exposure and HLA in healthy donors. A multiplex PCR was run with 60 Vbeta primers and 13 Jbeta primers. Some clones are missing from TCRdb's copy, which holds only in-frame ones; the method was immunoSEQ multiplex PCR. Of under 200,000 clones detected, nearly 80% appear once; the ten largest clones hold more than 12%. The sequencing input was PBMCs. These receptors all stem from a man in his fifties in good health and CMV-seropositive.

V and J are TRBV11-2 and TRBJ2-5; D possibly corresponds to TRBD1 (6 bases). Trimming removed 4 bases from V and 7 bases from J, with 16 bases in between. The CDR3 is 14 amino acids. In germline, CDR1 is SGHAT, CDR2 FQNNGV. In DNA, the CDR3 is TGTGCCAGCAGCTACCTTCCTGAAGGGGGGACCCAGTACTTC. Its protein product is CASSYLPEGGTQYF.

A single count supports this clone. The gene calls are TRBV7-8 and TRBJ2-2, with TRBD2 matching over 11 bases. Germline V CDR1 and CDR2: SGHVS, FQNEAQ. With 1 base clipped from V and 5 bases from J, the junction kept 0 bases outside the gene matches. The CDR3 sequence is 15 residues long. In nucleotides, the CDR3 is TGTGCCAGCAGCTTAGGACTAGCGGGGACCGGGGAGCTGTTTTTT. Protein product: CASSLGLAGTGELFF.

This clone was picked up many times. The chain couples TRBV7-9 to TRBJ1-2; D possibly corresponds to TRBD1 (5 bases). V lost 5 bases to trimming and J lost 8 bases, with 12 bases between them. The CDR3 loop spans 12 amino acids. Germline CDR1 is SEHNR and CDR2 is FQNEAQ (reference sequence). CDR3 coding DNA: TGTGCCAGCAGCGCCCACCAGGGCGGCTACACCTTC. Translating gives CASSAHQGGYTF.

The chain uses TRBV5-5 and TRBJ1-5; D gene unclear. CDR3 length: 14 amino acids. Germline assignment: CDR1 SGHKS and CDR2 YYEKEE (reference sequence). The V gene lost 0 bases and the J gene lost 6 bases, with 10 bases spanning the gap. CDR3 coding DNA: TGTGCCAGCAGCTTGGCCGGTCGGGGTCAGCCCCAGCATTTT. Protein sequence: CASSLAGRGQPQHF.

In nucleotides, the CDR3 is TGTGCCTGGAGTTTATTGAGGGATTCACCCCTCCACTTT. Translating gives CAWSLLRDSPLHF. The genes are TRBV30 and TRBJ1-6; D is ambiguous. V was clipped by 2 bases and J by 8 bases, with 10 bases between them. CDR3 length: 13 residues. Per the germline V gene, CDR1 is GTSNPN and CDR2 is SVGIG (reference sequence).

The V call is TRBV28, the J call TRBJ2-3; 9 bases are shared with TRBD2. The CDR3 sequence is 17 residues long. J was trimmed by 7 bases and V by 1 base; bases with no gene match: 12. Germline values: CDR1 MDHEN, CDR2 SYDVKM. The CDR3 region has the DNA TGTGCCAGCAGTTTATTTCGTAGCGGGGGCCTCGTTAATACGCAGTATTTT. As protein: CASSLFRSGGLVNTQYF.

The J gene is TRBJ2-7, the V gene TRBV7-2; TRBD1 matches at 7 bases. The CDR3 is 15 residues long. Germline CDR1 reads SGHTA; CDR2 reads FQGNSA. The V segment lost 1 base and the J segment 3 bases; nucleotides outside the gene matches: 6. Written as DNA, the CDR3 is TGTGCCAGCAGCTTAGAGGGCAGGGGGAGCTACGAGCAGTACTTC. Translated, it gives CASSLEGRGSYEQYF. The complete variable domain, with remaining parts taken from reference TRBV7-2 and TRBJ2-7, reads GAGVSQSPSNKVTEKGKDVELRCDPISGHTALYWYRQSLGQGLEFLIYFQGNSAPDKSGLPSDRFSAERTGGSVSTLTIQRTQQEDSAVYLCASSLEGRGSYEQYFGPGTRLTVT.

This clone was recorded only once. The chain is built from TRBV6-6 and TRBJ1-1; weak D call: TRBD1 (6 bases). Germline CDR1 is MNHNY and CDR2 is SVGAGI (reference sequence). CDR3 length: 14 residues. The germline V and J ends were trimmed by 2 bases and 2 bases, with 9 bases remaining between them. The CDR3 coding sequence is TGTGCCAGCAGTTACGGGGGGGCCAACACTGAAGCTTTCTTT. This translates into CASSYGGANTEAFF.

J is TRBJ1-1 and V is TRBV19; tentative D call: TRBD1 (5 bases). This CDR3 is 15 amino acids long. With 3 bases removed from V and 6 bases from J, the gap between germline ends came to 17 bases. Germline V gives CDR1 LNHDA, CDR2 SQIVND (reference sequence). As DNA, the CDR3 is TGTGCCAGTAGTATCGATCGGGGGTTAGTCTCTGAAGCTTTCTTT. Its protein is CASSIDRGLVSEAFF.

V and J are TRBV4-2 and TRBJ1-2; D is perhaps TRBD1 (5 bases). This CDR3 region has 14 residues. Looked up from germline, CDR1 is LGHNA and CDR2 is YNFKEQ. The V gene lost 1 base and the J gene lost 6 bases, with 12 bases spanning the gap. The CDR3 is CASSQGGEGNGYTF. The CDR3, as DNA: TGTGCCAGCAGCCAAGGGGGGGAGGGGAATGGCTACACCTTC.

This clone was seen more than once but under ten times. The V call is TRBV4-1, the J call TRBJ1-1, with 7 bases lining up with TRBD1. Per germline, CDR1 MGHRA and CDR2 YSYEKL. The trim removed 5 bases at V and 4 bases at J, leaving 10 bases unmatched. The CDR3 consists of 15 residues. CDR3 nucleotides: TGCGCCAGCAGCTCTTGGACAGGCCCGGTCACTGAAGCTTTCTTT. It yields the protein CASSSWTGPVTEAFF.

This chain connects TRBV28 to TRBJ1-5, with D possibly matching TRBD1 (6 bases). V was clipped by 6 bases and J by 2 bases, with 14 bases between them. CDR1 MDHEN and CDR2 SYDVKM come from the germline V gene. The CDR3 contains 15 residues. The CDR3 DNA follows: TGTGCCAGCAGGGGCCCCCACAGGGGCAATCAGCCCCAGCATTTT. Protein sequence: CASRGPHRGNQPQHF.

This sequence joins TRBV5-1 and TRBJ1-2, with a tentative D call TRBD1 (6 bases). The germline CDR1 and CDR2 sequences are SGHRS and YFSETQ. V was trimmed by 4 bases and J by 8 bases, leaving 15 bases between them. The CDR3 spans 13 residues. CDR3 residues: CASSPSGEGGYTF. Written as DNA, the CDR3 is TGCGCCAGCAGCCCCTCAGGGGAAGGCGGCTACACCTTC. The whole variable domain, filled in from reference TRBV5-1 and TRBJ1-2, reads KAGVTQTPRYLIKTRGQQVTLSCSPISGHRSVSWYQQTPGQGLQFLFEYFSETQRNKGNFPGRFSGRQFSNSRSEMNVSTLELGDSALYLCASSPSGEGGYTFGSGTRLTVV.

This clone was observed a handful of times. The chain joins TRBV2 to TRBJ1-1; unclear D gene. This CDR3 region has 13 residues. Between the trimmed V and J ends, which lost 4 bases and 1 base, there was a span of 7 bases. Germline CDR1 is SNHLY and CDR2 is FYNNEI. The CDR3 loop is CASSVGPNTEAFF. DNA for the CDR3: TGTGCCAGCAGTGTTGGGCCGAACACTGAAGCTTTCTTT.

CDR3 coding DNA: TGCGCCAGCAGCCAAGATACAGGGTACTATGGCTACACCTTC. Translating gives CASSQDTGYYGYTF. The V and J genes are TRBV4-3 and TRBJ1-2, with a tentative D call TRBD1 (6 bases). Germline V lookup: CDR1 LGHNA, CDR2 YSLEER. The CDR3 contains 14 residues. Trimming removed 0 bases at V and 3 bases at J, with 8 bases between.

The chain carries TRBV19 and TRBJ2-5, with TRBD1 as a possible D gene (6 bases). Germline CDR1 is LNHDA and CDR2 is SQIVND (reference sequence). Trimming removed 6 bases at V and 4 bases at J, with 18 bases between. CDR3 length equals 15 residues. The CDR3 DNA reads TGTGCCAGTAGCTTGGGACACTACCCAGGAGAGACCCAGTACTTC. It is translated as CASSLGHYPGETQYF.

The chain couples TRBV13 to TRBJ2-5; D might be TRBD1 (5 bases). CDR1 is PRHDT and CDR2 is FYEKMQ in the germline V gene (reference sequence). V was pared by 5 bases and J by 5 bases, with 9 bases between. The CDR3 is made up of 12 amino acids. The DNA of the CDR3 is TGTGCCAGCAGCAGGGGCGTGGAGACCCAGTACTTC. Translating it yields CASSRGVETQYF.

The rearrangement joins TRBV29-1 to TRBJ2-3; possible D gene TRBD1, 6 bases. V shed 7 bases and J shed 3 bases, with 17 bases lying between them. CDR1 is SQVTM and CDR2 is ANQGSEA in the germline V gene. The CDR3 sequence is 14 residues long. The CDR3 DNA follows: TGCAGCGGAAGAGTACAGGGTGGGACAGATACGCAGTATTTT. Translated: CSGRVQGGTDTQYF.

A single count supports this clone. V and J are TRBV13 and TRBJ1-3; D is unclear. There are 15 residues in the CDR3. In germline, CDR1 is PRHDT, CDR2 FYEKMQ (reference sequence). V was trimmed by 3 bases and J by 2 bases, leaving 11 bases between them. The CDR3 loop is CASSFSLRAGNTIYF. The CDR3 coding sequence is TGTGCCAGCAGCTTCTCCCTGAGGGCTGGAAACACCATATATTTT. Complete variable domain (other parts from reference TRBV13 and TRBJ1-3): AAGVIQSPRHLIKEKRETATLKCYPIPRHDTVYWYQQGPGQDPQFLISFYEKMQSDKGSIPDRFSAQQFSDYHSELNMSSLELGDSALYFCASSFSLRAGNTIYFGEGSWLTVV.

The CDR3 DNA is TGTGCCAGCAGTTTCTCCCACTCACTAGCGGGGGATTCCACCGGGGAGCTGTTTTTT. Translated: CASSFSHSLAGDSTGELFF. This sequence joins TRBV2 and TRBJ2-2; 11 bases fit TRBD2. The length of the CDR3 is 19 residues. The germline V gene has CDR1 SNHLY and CDR2 FYNNEI. The ends lost 5 bases at V and 4 bases at J; junction bases unmatched: 15. The full variable domain, in which reference TRBV2 and TRBJ2-2 provide the parts outside the CDR3, is EPEVTQTPSHQVTQMGQEVILRCVPISNHLYFYWYRQILGQKVEFLVSFYNNEISEKSEIFDDQFSVERPDGSNFTLKIRSTKLEDSAMYFCASSFSHSLAGDSTGELFFGEGSRLTVL.

This chain uses TRBV28 with TRBJ1-6, with 9 nucleotides matching TRBD1. The V segment lost 1 base and the J segment 3 bases; nucleotides outside the gene matches: 1. This CDR3 contains 16 residues. Germline CDR1 reads MDHEN; CDR2 reads SYDVKM. In nucleotides, the CDR3 is TGTGCCAGCAGTTTATTGACAGGGGGCTATAATTCACCCCTCCACTTT. This translates into CASSLLTGGYNSPLHF.

The chain employs TRBV9 and TRBJ1-4; possibly TRBD1 for D (6 bases). V shed 0 bases and J shed 7 bases, with 13 bases lying between them. This CDR3 is 15 amino acids long. Germline V gives CDR1 SGDLS, CDR2 YYNGEE. This chain's CDR3 is CASSVAGAVGEKLFF. For the CDR3, the DNA is TGTGCCAGCAGCGTAGCAGGGGCCGTCGGTGAAAAACTGTTTTTT.

The chain recombines TRBV6-5 with TRBJ2-7, with D unresolved. Trimming cost V 7 bases and J 2 bases, with 15 bases left between them. Germline assignment: CDR1 MNHEY and CDR2 SVGAGI. This CDR3 contains 14 residues. DNA of the CDR3: TGTGCCAGCAAGAGTTCCCTAGGAACCTACGAGCAGTACGTC. Protein: CASKSSLGTYEQYV.

V usage is TRBV5-5 and J usage is TRBJ1-1; D unresolved. This CDR3 contains 13 residues. Per the germline V gene, CDR1 is SGHKS and CDR2 is YYEKEE (reference sequence). Between the trimmed V and J ends, which lost 4 bases and 3 bases, there was a span of 10 bases. CDR3 DNA sequence: TGTGCCAGCAGCCCCAACGGTTACACTGAAGCTTTCTTT. Its protein product is CASSPNGYTEAFF.